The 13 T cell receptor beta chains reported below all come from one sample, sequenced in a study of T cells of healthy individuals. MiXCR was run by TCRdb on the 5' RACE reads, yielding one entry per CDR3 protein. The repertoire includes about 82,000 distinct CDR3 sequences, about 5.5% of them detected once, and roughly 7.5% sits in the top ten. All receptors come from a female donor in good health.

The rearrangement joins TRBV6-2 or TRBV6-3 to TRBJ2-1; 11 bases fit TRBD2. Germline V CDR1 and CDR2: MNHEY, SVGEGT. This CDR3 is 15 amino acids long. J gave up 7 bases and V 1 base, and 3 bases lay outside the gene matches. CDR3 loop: CASSYWASGRNEQFF. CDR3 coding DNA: TGTGCCAGCAGTTACTGGGCTAGCGGGAGGAATGAGCAGTTCTTC.

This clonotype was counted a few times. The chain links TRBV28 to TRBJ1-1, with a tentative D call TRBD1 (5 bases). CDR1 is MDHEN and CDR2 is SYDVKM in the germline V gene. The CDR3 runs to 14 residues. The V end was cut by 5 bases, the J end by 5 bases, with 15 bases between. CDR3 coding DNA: TGTGCCAGCAGTCAACTCAGGGACCGGACTGAAGCTTTCTTT. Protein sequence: CASSQLRDRTEAFF.

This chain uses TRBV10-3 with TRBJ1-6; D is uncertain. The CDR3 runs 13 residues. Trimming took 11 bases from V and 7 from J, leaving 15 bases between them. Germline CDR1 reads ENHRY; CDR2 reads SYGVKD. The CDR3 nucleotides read TGTGCCGCCAGCCGAGGAAGCAATTCACCCCTCCACTTT. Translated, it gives CAASRGSNSPLHF.

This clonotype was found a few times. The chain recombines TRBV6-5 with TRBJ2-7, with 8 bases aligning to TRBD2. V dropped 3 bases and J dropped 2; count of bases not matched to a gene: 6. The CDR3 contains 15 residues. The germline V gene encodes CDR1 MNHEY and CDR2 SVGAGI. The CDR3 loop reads CASSYPGGPTYEQYF. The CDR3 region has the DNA TGTGCCAGCAGTTATCCGGGAGGGCCAACCTACGAGCAGTACTTC.

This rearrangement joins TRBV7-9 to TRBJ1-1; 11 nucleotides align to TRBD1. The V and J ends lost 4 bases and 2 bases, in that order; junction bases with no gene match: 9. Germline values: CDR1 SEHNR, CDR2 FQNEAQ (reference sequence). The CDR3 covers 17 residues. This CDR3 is CASSSPGQGVLNTEAFF. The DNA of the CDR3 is TGTGCCAGCAGCTCTCCGGGACAGGGGGTTCTAAACACTGAAGCTTTCTTT.

CDR3 nucleotide sequence: TGTGCCAGCAGTCCCACCCTTAGCGGGAGGTGGAATGAGCAGTTCTTC. Translated: CASSPTLSGRWNEQFF. The rearrangement uses TRBV12-3 or TRBV12-4 and TRBJ2-1, with 10 bases fitting TRBD2. V shed 5 bases, J shed 7 bases, and the junction held 11 bases outside the gene matches. The CDR3 spans 16 residues.

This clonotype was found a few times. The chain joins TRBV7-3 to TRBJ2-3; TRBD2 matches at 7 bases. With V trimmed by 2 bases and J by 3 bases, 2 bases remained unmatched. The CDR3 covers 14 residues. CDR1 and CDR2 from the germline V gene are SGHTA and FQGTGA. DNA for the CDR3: TGTGCCAGCAGCTTAGCGGGAGCTACAGATACGCAGTATTTT. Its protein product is CASSLAGATDTQYF.

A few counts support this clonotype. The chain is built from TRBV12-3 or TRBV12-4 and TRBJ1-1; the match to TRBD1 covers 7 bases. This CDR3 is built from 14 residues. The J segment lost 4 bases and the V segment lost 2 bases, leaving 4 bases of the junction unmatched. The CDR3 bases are TGTGCCAGCAGTTTAAAGGGGGCGATCACTGAAGCTTTCTTT. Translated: CASSLKGAITEAFF.

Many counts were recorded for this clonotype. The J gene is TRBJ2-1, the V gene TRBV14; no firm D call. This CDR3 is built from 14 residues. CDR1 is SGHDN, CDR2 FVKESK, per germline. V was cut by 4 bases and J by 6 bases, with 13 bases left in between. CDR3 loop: CASSRLGRVNEQFF. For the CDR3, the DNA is TGTGCCAGCAGCCGACTGGGTCGGGTCAATGAGCAGTTCTTC.

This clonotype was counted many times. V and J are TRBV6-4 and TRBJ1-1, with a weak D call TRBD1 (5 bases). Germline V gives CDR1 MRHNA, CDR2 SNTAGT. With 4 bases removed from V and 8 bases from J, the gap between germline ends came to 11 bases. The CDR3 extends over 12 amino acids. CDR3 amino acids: CASSGQPREAFF. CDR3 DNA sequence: TGTGCCAGCAGTGGACAGCCCCGGGAAGCTTTCTTT.

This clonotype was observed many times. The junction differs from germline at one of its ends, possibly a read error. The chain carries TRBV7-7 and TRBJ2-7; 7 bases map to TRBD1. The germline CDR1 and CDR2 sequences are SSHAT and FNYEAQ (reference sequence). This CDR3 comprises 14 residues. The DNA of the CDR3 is TGTGCTAGCAGCTTAGCATTAGGACAGGACGAGCAGTACTTC. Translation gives CASSLALGQDEQYF.

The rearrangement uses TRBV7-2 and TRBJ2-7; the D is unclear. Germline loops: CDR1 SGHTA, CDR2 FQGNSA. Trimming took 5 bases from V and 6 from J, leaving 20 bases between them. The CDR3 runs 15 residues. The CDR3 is CASSNPQTQPREQYF. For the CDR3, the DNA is TGTGCCAGCAGCAACCCCCAGACCCAACCACGCGAGCAGTACTTC. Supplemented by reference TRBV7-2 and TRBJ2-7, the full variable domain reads GAGVSQSPSNKVTEKGKDVELRCDPISGHTALYWYRQSLGQGLEFLIYFQGNSAPDKSGLPSDRFSAERTGGSVSTLTIQRTQQEDSAVYLCASSNPQTQPREQYFGPGTRLTVT.

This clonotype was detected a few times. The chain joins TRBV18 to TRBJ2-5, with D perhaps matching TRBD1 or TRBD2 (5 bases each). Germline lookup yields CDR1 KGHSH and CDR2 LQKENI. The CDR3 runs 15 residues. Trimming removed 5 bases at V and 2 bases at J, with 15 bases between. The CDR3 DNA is TGTGCCAGCTCAGGACTCATCAGGGCTCAAGAGACCCAGTACTTC. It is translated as CASSGLIRAQETQYF.